This passage covers 24 T cell receptor beta chains from one sample sequenced in a study of identical twins (TCRdb year 2016). The library relied on 5' RACE. This sample was sequenced with an Illumina HiSeq 2000. TCRdb reworked the public reads: Q25 trimming with fastp, MiXCR clone assembly, productive beta chains retained. Rows matching on CDR3 protein sequence are summarized as one entry with the most common DNA and genes. For this sample the table gives hundreds of thousands of distinct CDR3 sequences, of which around 6.8% were detected only once. Less than 2.5% of the sample belongs to the ten largest clones. These data were also filed under a second study, of yellow fever vaccine responses in identical twins.

Material: memory (CD45RO+) T cells sorted from blood. The cell subset or site label on this specimen signifies: CD45RO+ enriched T cells. These receptors were collected from a woman between 18 and 30 years old in good health.

This clonotype was observed a few times. The genes are TRBV7-9 and TRBJ2-1; D gene ambiguous. Germline CDR1 reads SEHNR; CDR2 reads FQNEAQ (reference sequence). V lost 3 bases and J 8 bases, leaving 8 bases between the germline ends. The CDR3 runs 12 residues. The CDR3 region is CASSFGSDEQFF. CDR3 bases: TGTGCCAGCAGCTTCGGTTCGGATGAGCAGTTCTTC.

There are many counts of this clonotype. The chain is built from TRBV5-1 and TRBJ2-1, with D maybe TRBD1 (6 bases). Germline V CDR1 and CDR2: SGHRS, YFSETQ. Trimming took off 4 bases at V and 5 bases at J, with 10 bases between the two ends. The CDR3 totals 13 residues. This CDR3 is CASSTGPDNEQFF. CDR3 DNA sequence: TGCGCCAGCAGCACAGGGCCGGACAATGAGCAGTTCTTC.

V and J are TRBV2 and TRBJ2-2; TRBD2 matches 13 bases. The CDR3 sequence is 16 residues long. Looked up from germline, CDR1 is SNHLY and CDR2 is FYNNEI. J gave up 1 base and V 7 bases, and 3 bases lay outside the gene matches. CDR3 protein: CASKGTSGVNTGELFF. DNA of the CDR3: TGTGCCAGCAAAGGGACTAGCGGGGTGAACACCGGGGAGCTGTTTTTT.

This clonotype was counted many times. V is TRBV7-2 and J is TRBJ2-7; D call uncertain. Trimming stripped 5 bases from V and 2 bases from J, with 19 bases between. Per the germline V gene, CDR1 is SGHTA and CDR2 is FQGNSA. The CDR3 has 16 amino acids. DNA of the CDR3: TGTGCCAGCAGCACCCTCTCCGGCTCGAGTCCCTACGAGCAGTACTTC. It is translated as CASSTLSGSSPYEQYF.

There are many counts of this clonotype. This rearrangement joins TRBV12-3 or TRBV12-4 to TRBJ2-1; D is undetermined. The CDR3 spans 10 residues. The ends were cut back, 1 base at V and 12 bases at J, with 4 bases in the middle. CDR3 loop: CASSLDGQFF. The CDR3 DNA reads TGTGCCAGCAGTTTAGATGGGCAGTTCTTC.

This clonotype was picked up many times. The CDR3 loop is CASSSSGGPPYEQYF. CDR3 nucleotide sequence: TGTGCCAGCAGTTCTAGCGGGGGGCCTCCCTACGAGCAGTACTTC. The V and J genes are TRBV12-3 or TRBV12-4 and TRBJ2-7, with 11 bases fitting TRBD2. The length of the CDR3 is 15 residues. V dropped 4 bases and J dropped 2; count of bases not matched to a gene: 4.

The chain couples TRBV7-2 to TRBJ2-1; TRBD2 matches at 10 bases. Germline lookup yields CDR1 SGHTA and CDR2 FQGNSA. V trimming: 5 bases; J trimming: 4 bases; junction bases outside the gene matches: 8. This CDR3 has 16 residues. CDR3 nucleotides: TGTGCCAGCAGCCCAACCCGGACTAGCGGTTACAATGAGCAGTTCTTC. This codes for CASSPTRTSGYNEQFF. The variable domain in full, with the rest retrieved from reference TRBV7-2 and TRBJ2-1, is GAGVSQSPSNKVTEKGKDVELRCDPISGHTALYWYRQSLGQGLEFLIYFQGNSAPDKSGLPSDRFSAERTGGSVSTLTIQRTQQEDSAVYLCASSPTRTSGYNEQFFGPGTRLTVL.

This sequence joins TRBV19 and TRBJ1-5; D is unclear. The CDR3 is 14 amino acids. Trimming took 7 bases from V and 7 from J, leaving 17 bases between them. CDR1 and CDR2 (germline): LNHDA, SQIVND (reference sequence). In nucleotides, the CDR3 is TGTGCCAGTATTCCCCGTGGGGAAAGGCAGCCCCAGCATTTT. This gives the protein CASIPRGERQPQHF.

In its sample, this clonotype was seen a few times. This CDR3 is CASDERKGQGGQQYF. Here the CDR3 DNA reads TGTGCCAGCGATGAAAGGAAGGGACAGGGTGGGCAGCAGTACTTC. The gene calls are TRBV28 and TRBJ2-7, with TRBD1 identical over 9 bases. This CDR3 is 15 amino acids long. The germline CDR1 and CDR2 sequences are MDHEN and SYDVKM. After removal of 8 bases from V and 8 bases from J, the junction contained 16 bases not matched to a gene.

The chain uses TRBV24-1 and TRBJ2-1; 12 positions agree with TRBD2. V shed 7 bases and J 6 bases; nucleotides not matched to a gene: 21. Germline-derived CDR1 and CDR2 are KGHDR and SFDVKD. CDR3 length: 20 residues. CDR3 sequence: CATSDPGFIETSGRVNEQFF. DNA of the CDR3: TGTGCCACCAGCGATCCCGGTTTCATCGAGACTAGCGGGAGAGTCAATGAGCAGTTCTTC.

This clonotype was recorded many times. The chain links TRBV3-1 to TRBJ2-1; D not certain. Per the germline V gene, CDR1 is LGHDT and CDR2 is YNNKEL (reference sequence). The V end was cut by 2 bases, the J end by 4 bases, with 9 bases between. CDR3 length: 14 amino acids. The chain's CDR3 is CASSQFSGYNEQFF. The CDR3 DNA reads as TGTGCCAGCAGCCAATTTAGTGGATACAATGAGCAGTTCTTC.

V gene TRBV6-2 or TRBV6-3 combines with J gene TRBJ2-7; no clear D. V was cut by 3 bases and J by 0 bases, with 9 bases left in between. Germline assignment: CDR1 MNHEY and CDR2 SVGEGT. The CDR3 extends over 14 amino acids. The DNA of the CDR3 is TGTGCCAGCAGTTATACTTCTAGCTCCTACGAGCAGTACTTC. Its protein product is CASSYTSSSYEQYF.

This clonotype was observed a handful of times. The J gene is TRBJ1-4, the V gene TRBV7-9; D not certain. V lost 3 bases, J lost 5 bases, and 10 bases lay in between. In germline, CDR1 is SEHNR, CDR2 FQNEAQ (reference sequence). The CDR3 spans 14 residues. Here the CDR3 reads CASSLVPSNEKLFF. The CDR3 coding sequence is TGTGCCAGCAGCTTGGTTCCATCCAATGAAAAACTGTTTTTT.

The V and J genes are TRBV13 and TRBJ2-1; D may match TRBD1 or TRBD2 (6 bases each). CDR1 PRHDT and CDR2 FYEKMQ come from the germline V gene (reference sequence). The CDR3 is 14 amino acids. The V end was cut by 5 bases, the J end by 15 bases, with 23 bases between. The CDR3, as DNA: TGTGCCAGCAGCCCTGAGCTCCTCTCGGGGGCCACGTTCTTC. This gives the protein CASSPELLSGATFF.

This clonotype has a count of ten or more. V gene TRBV6-5 combines with J gene TRBJ2-1; 11 nucleotides align to TRBD2. This CDR3 is built from 16 residues. Germline V gene data show CDR1 as MNHEY and CDR2 as SVGAGI. V shed 0 bases and J 13 bases; nucleotides not matched to a gene: 11. The DNA of the CDR3 is TGTGCCAGCAGTTACTCGTATAGCGGGGGGGATTGGGATCAGTTCTTC. Protein: CASSYSYSGGDWDQFF.

V is TRBV7-2 and J is TRBJ2-2; D perhaps matches TRBD1 (5 bases). In germline, CDR1 is SGHTA, CDR2 FQGNSA. The CDR3 totals 15 residues. The ends were cut back, 5 bases at V and 0 bases at J, with 10 bases in the middle. The DNA for the CDR3 is TGTGCCAGCAGCATAAGGGGCTCGAACACCGGGGAGCTGTTTTTT. It codes for CASSIRGSNTGELFF. The full variable domain, with the rest looked up from reference TRBV7-2 and TRBJ2-2, is GAGVSQSPSNKVTEKGKDVELRCDPISGHTALYWYRQSLGQGLEFLIYFQGNSAPDKSGLPSDRFSAERTGGSVSTLTIQRTQQEDSAVYLCASSIRGSNTGELFFGEGSRLTVL.

This clonotype was recorded at least ten times. The chain couples TRBV4-2 to TRBJ2-3, with D hard to call. Trimming took 4 bases from V and 3 from J, leaving 11 bases between them. The length of the CDR3 is 14 residues. Per the germline V gene, CDR1 is LGHNA and CDR2 is YNFKEQ. CDR3 sequence (DNA): TGTGCCAGCAGCCGCCGAGGTGGGACAGATACGCAGTATTTT. Its translation is CASSRRGGTDTQYF.

This chain connects TRBV11-2 to TRBJ2-2; 7 bases are shared with TRBD2. V lost 5 bases, J lost 3 bases, and 12 bases stayed unmatched. The CDR3 covers 17 residues. Germline assignment: CDR1 SGHAT and CDR2 FQNNGV. This CDR3 reads CASSPHRGGGDTGELFF. In DNA form, the CDR3 reads TGTGCCAGCAGCCCCCACCGTGGGGGAGGGGACACCGGGGAGCTGTTTTTT.

This clonotype was seen at least ten times. CDR3: CASNTKTGTEQFF. CDR3 bases: TGTGCCAGCAACACTAAAACCGGGACAGAGCAGTTCTTC. This chain connects TRBV7-2 to TRBJ2-1; D is perhaps TRBD1 (6 bases). The V gene lost 7 bases and the J gene lost 10 bases, with 17 bases spanning the gap. The CDR3 has 13 amino acids. CDR1 and CDR2 (germline): SGHTA, FQGNSA. Full variable domain (rest looked up from reference TRBV7-2 and TRBJ2-1): GAGVSQSPSNKVTEKGKDVELRCDPISGHTALYWYRQSLGQGLEFLIYFQGNSAPDKSGLPSDRFSAERTGGSVSTLTIQRTQQEDSAVYLCASNTKTGTEQFFGPGTRLTVL.

This clonotype was recorded at least ten times. This chain joins TRBV9 and TRBJ2-1; 9 bases are shared with TRBD2. This CDR3 has 14 residues. V lost 0 bases, J lost 8 bases, and 3 bases stayed unmatched. Looked up from germline, CDR1 is SGDLS and CDR2 is YYNGEE. The CDR3 DNA reads as TGTGCCAGCAGCGTAGGCGGGAGGGACGATGAGCAGTTCTTC. This gives the protein CASSVGGRDDEQFF.

The gene calls are TRBV20-1 and TRBJ2-3, with D uncertain. Germline V lookup: CDR1 DFQATT, CDR2 SNEGSKA (reference sequence). The CDR3 has 14 amino acids. V was clipped by 0 bases and J by 6 bases, with 13 bases between them. CDR3 amino acids: CSAREPGEWDTQYF. The CDR3 DNA is TGCAGTGCTAGAGAGCCTGGGGAATGGGATACGCAGTATTTT.

This clonotype was detected many times. V gene TRBV3-1 combines with J gene TRBJ2-2; no clear D. The CDR3 length is 14 residues. The germline V gene encodes CDR1 LGHDT and CDR2 YNNKEL (reference sequence). V lost 1 base and J 1 base, leaving 4 bases between the germline ends. CDR3: CASSQGQNTGELFF. As DNA, the CDR3 is TGTGCCAGCAGCCAAGGACAGAACACCGGGGAGCTGTTTTTT.

This chain connects TRBV7-9 to TRBJ2-3; 7 nucleotides agree with TRBD2. Germline CDR1 SEHNR, CDR2 FQNEAQ (reference sequence). This CDR3 is 15 amino acids long. The trim removed 1 base at V and 5 bases at J, leaving 6 bases unmatched. CDR3 nucleotide sequence: TGTGCCAGCAGCTTAGACGCTAGCGGTGGAGATACGCAGTATTTT. Translation gives CASSLDASGGDTQYF.

This clonotype was detected only a few times. The rearrangement links TRBV6-5 to TRBJ2-5; D is possibly TRBD1 or TRBD2 (6 bases each). This CDR3 is 16 amino acids long. V shed 0 bases and J shed 2 bases, with 13 bases lying between them. Germline CDR1 is MNHEY and CDR2 is SVGAGI. The CDR3 sequence is CASSYSGGLAQETQYF. The CDR3 DNA sequence: TGTGCCAGCAGTTACTCCGGGGGCCTAGCTCAAGAGACCCAGTACTTC.